The 22 T cell receptor beta chains reported below all come from one sample, sequenced in a study of spatial heterogeneity in lung cancer (dated by TCRdb to the late 2010s). Libraries were constructed by 5' RACE. Sequenced using a NextSeq 500. TCRdb handled the public reads itself, with Q25 trimming in fastp and clone calling in MiXCR, and kept productive beta chains. All rows with the same CDR3 protein become a single entry with the most common DNA and genes. For this sample the table gives around 3,600 distinct CDR3 sequences, of which 25% to 30% were detected only once. Jointly, the top ten make up around 23% of the sample. The antigens for these receptors are not known. Study-wide findings and limitations: The number of expanded intratumoral alpha and beta TCRs correlated with the tumor nonsynonymous mutation count.

The time point label, read with the paper, signifies: sample taken at primary tumor resection. Material: lung tumor tissue, obtained at surgery. These receptors came from a male donor with early-stage non-small cell lung cancer.

The chain has TRBV14 and TRBJ2-2; no firm D call. Germline CDR1 reads SGHDN; CDR2 reads FVKESK. V lost 7 bases and J 1 base, leaving 16 bases between the germline ends. CDR3 size: 16 residues. The CDR3 sequence: CASTSSTDRNTGELFF. CDR3 coding DNA: TGTGCCAGCACTTCATCGACTGACCGGAACACCGGGGAGCTGTTTTTT. Filled out from reference TRBV14 and TRBJ2-2, the complete variable domain reads EAGVTQFPSHSVIEKGQTVTLRCDPISGHDNLYWYRRVMGKEIKFLLHFVKESKQDESGMPNNRFLAERTGGTYSTLKVQPAELEDSGVYFCASTSSTDRNTGELFFGEGSRLTVL.

By sample fraction, this clonotype is medium-sized. The rearrangement uses TRBV9 and TRBJ2-2; D unclear. The CDR3 spans 14 residues. Germline lookup yields CDR1 SGDLS and CDR2 YYNGEE. Trimming pared 4 bases from V and 7 bases from J, leaving 14 bases between. This CDR3 is CASSPQQMFGELFF. As DNA, the CDR3 is TGTGCCAGCAGCCCTCAACAGATGTTCGGGGAGCTGTTTTTT.

This rearrangement joins TRBV7-3 to TRBJ2-1; TRBD2 aligns across 10 bases. The CDR3 is 15 amino acids. Looked up from germline, CDR1 is SGHTA and CDR2 is FQGTGA. Unmatched junction bases numbered 3, after V lost 0 bases and J lost 7 bases. In DNA form, the CDR3 reads TGTGCCAGCAGCTTAACCCTAGCGGGAGTGAATGAGCAGTTCTTC. It encodes CASSLTLAGVNEQFF.

This clonotype was seen a few times. The chain employs TRBV18 and TRBJ1-2; TRBD1 is a possible D gene (5 bases). The CDR3 runs 14 residues. The V and J ends lost 2 bases and 3 bases respectively, with 10 bases between them. Germline CDR1 and CDR2: KGHSH and LQKENI. CDR3 loop: CASSPVEGHYGYTF. The CDR3 nucleotides are TGTGCCAGCTCACCAGTAGAGGGACACTATGGCTACACCTTC.

V usage is TRBV7-9 and J usage is TRBJ2-6; D is unresolved. Germline V gene data show CDR1 as SEHNR and CDR2 as FQNEAQ (reference sequence). This CDR3 comprises 13 residues. V shed 3 bases and J shed 6 bases, with 6 bases lying between them. The CDR3 spells CASSLASANVLTF. The CDR3 nucleotides are TGTGCCAGCAGCTTGGCATCGGCCAACGTCCTGACTTTC.

This clonotype is termed medium-sized. The rearrangement uses TRBV29-1 and TRBJ2-7, with 7 bases aligning to TRBD1. V lost 7 bases and J lost 6; bases outside the gene matches: 9. CDR1 is SQVTM and CDR2 is ANQGSEA in the germline V gene. The CDR3 is 12 amino acids. This CDR3 reads CSAGDSVGEQYF. The DNA for the CDR3 is TGCAGCGCAGGGGACAGCGTGGGCGAGCAGTACTTC.

This clonotype is deemed medium-sized. The chain combines TRBV28 with TRBJ2-2, with TRBD2 matching over 13 bases. Germline V CDR1 and CDR2: MDHEN, SYDVKM. This CDR3 spans 15 amino acids. With V trimmed by 5 bases and J by 6 bases, 3 bases remained unmatched. CDR3 sequence (DNA): TGTGCCAGCAGTCAACTAGCGGGAGGGCCCGGGGAGCTGTTTTTT. Translating it yields CASSQLAGGPGELFF.

The chain is built from TRBV7-8 and TRBJ2-5; 8 bases are shared with TRBD2. Germline CDR1 is SGHVS and CDR2 is FQNEAQ. The CDR3 spans 13 residues. V dropped 5 bases and J dropped 7; count of bases not matched to a gene: 6. This CDR3 reads CASSKGLVGTQYF. The CDR3 coding sequence is TGTGCCAGCAGCAAGGGACTAGTCGGGACCCAGTACTTC.

This clonotype was seen only a few times. Here the CDR3 reads CASSPTDTQYF. The CDR3 region has the DNA TGTGCCAGCAGTCCCACAGATACGCAGTATTTT. The gene calls are TRBV12-3 or TRBV12-4 and TRBJ2-3; no reliable D call. The CDR3 loop spans 11 amino acids. Trimming left V 5 bases short and J 2 bases short, with 2 bases between.

This rearrangement joins TRBV27 to TRBJ2-5; TRBD2 matches 7 bases. Per the germline V gene, CDR1 is MNHEY and CDR2 is SMNVEV (reference sequence). V trimming: 4 bases; J trimming: 1 base; junction bases outside the gene matches: 3. The CDR3 is 14 residues long. CDR3 coding DNA: TGTGCCAGCAGTTCCAGCGGGATCCAAGAGACCCAGTACTTC. Its protein is CASSSSGIQETQYF.

Only a few counts were recorded for this clonotype. The chain links TRBV20-1 to TRBJ2-3; D call uncertain. In germline, CDR1 is DFQATT, CDR2 SNEGSKA (reference sequence). CDR3 length: 12 amino acids. The germline V and J ends were trimmed by 1 base and 7 bases, with 9 bases remaining between them. CDR3 residues: CSARGAQHTQYF. CDR3 DNA sequence: TGCAGTGCTAGAGGAGCGCAACATACGCAGTATTTT.

The chain links TRBV12-3 or TRBV12-4 to TRBJ2-1, with a weak D call TRBD1 (6 bases). This CDR3 contains 15 residues. V gave up 5 bases and J gave up 0 bases, with 11 bases separating them. The CDR3 protein is CASSPGQSSYNEQFF. The CDR3 DNA is TGTGCCAGCAGTCCGGGACAAAGCTCCTACAATGAGCAGTTCTTC.

Comment on this clonotype: This may come from a read error, since a much larger clone is one base off. The chain employs TRBV5-1 and TRBJ2-5; D ambiguous. From germline, CDR1 is SGHRS and CDR2 YFSETQ. The CDR3 is made up of 11 amino acids. V lost 0 bases to trimming and J lost 3 bases, with 0 bases between them. CDR3 nucleotide sequence: TGCGCCAGCAGCTTGGAAGAGACCCAGTACTTC. Protein sequence: CASSLEETQYF.

This clonotype has more than one count but fewer than ten. The chain combines TRBV28 with TRBJ2-5; 7 bases map to TRBD1. The CDR3 is 13 residues long. The germline V gene encodes CDR1 MDHEN and CDR2 SYDVKM. V was clipped by 6 bases and J by 10 bases; unmatched bases: 11. CDR3 nucleotides: TGTGCCAGCAGGACCGGGACAGCCAGGGACCAGTACTTC. It translates to CASRTGTARDQYF.

The rearrangement uses TRBV7-9 and TRBJ2-7, with 10 bases aligning to TRBD2. Germline V gene lookup returns CDR1 SEHNR and CDR2 FQNEAQ (reference sequence). J was trimmed by 0 bases and V by 3 bases; bases with no gene match: 8. The CDR3 is 17 amino acids. CDR3 region: CASSLGGLARASYEQYF. CDR3 nucleotides: TGTGCCAGCAGCTTGGGGGGACTAGCGAGGGCCTCCTACGAGCAGTACTTC.

The rearrangement links TRBV7-9 to TRBJ2-7; 8 nucleotides line up with TRBD1. V shed 1 base and J 2 bases; nucleotides not matched to a gene: 1. Germline V gene data show CDR1 as SEHNR and CDR2 as FQNEAQ (reference sequence). The CDR3 consists of 14 residues. CDR3 loop: CASSLGQGTYEQYF. In nucleotides, the CDR3 is TGTGCCAGCAGCTTAGGACAGGGGACCTACGAGCAGTACTTC.

J is TRBJ2-7 and V is TRBV19, with 7 bases fitting TRBD1. This CDR3 region has 16 residues. The V gene's germline CDR1 is LNHDA and CDR2 SQIVND (reference sequence). Germline trimming cut 6 bases from V and 1 base from J; bases unmatched to any gene: 12. The CDR3 nucleotides are TGTGCCAGTAGGCATACCGGGACAGACATTTCCTACGAGCAGTACTTC. Translated, it gives CASRHTGTDISYEQYF.

The chain couples TRBV11-2 to TRBJ2-7; perhaps TRBD2 as D (6 bases). Trimming removed 4 bases at V and 2 bases at J, with 12 bases between. The CDR3 runs to 14 residues. Per germline, CDR1 SGHAT and CDR2 FQNNGV. The chain's CDR3 is CASSSMTGAYEQYF. In DNA form, the CDR3 reads TGTGCCAGCAGCTCCATGACGGGGGCCTACGAGCAGTACTTC. Based on the CDR3 plus reference TRBV11-2 and TRBJ2-7, the full variable domain is EAGVAQSPRYKIIEKRQSVAFWCNPISGHATLYWYQQILGQGPKLLIQFQNNGVVDDSQLPKDRFSAERLKGVDSTLKIQPAKLEDSAVYLCASSSMTGAYEQYFGPGTRLTVT.

By proportion, this clonotype is medium-sized (0.01 to 0.1%). This chain connects TRBV11-2 to TRBJ2-2; 9 bases fit TRBD1. V dropped 3 bases and J dropped 5; count of bases not matched to a gene: 1. CDR1 is SGHAT, CDR2 FQNNGV, per germline. This CDR3 is 14 amino acids long. CDR3 amino acids: CASSLGQGTGELFF. CDR3 nucleotides: TGTGCCAGCAGCTTGGGACAGGGAACCGGGGAGCTGTTTTTT.

The gene calls are TRBV10-2 and TRBJ2-1; D remains unclear. CDR1 WSHSY and CDR2 SAAADI come from the germline V gene. The CDR3 totals 13 residues. V was cut by 3 bases and J by 5 bases, with 8 bases left in between. The CDR3 spells CASSELGNNEQFF. Here the CDR3 DNA reads TGCGCCAGCAGTGAATTGGGCAACAATGAGCAGTTCTTC.

As regards this clonotype: A read error may produce the germline difference seen at one junction end. The V gene is TRBV28, the J gene TRBJ2-5, with D unresolved. This CDR3 contains 9 residues. Germline V gene data show CDR1 as MDHEN and CDR2 as SYDVKM. The CDR3 sequence: CASSPVDLF. The CDR3 DNA is TGTGCCAGCAGTCCGGTAGACCTCTTC.

This chain links TRBV4-1 with TRBJ2-3; TRBD2 matches 8 bases. With V trimmed by 8 bases and J by 6 bases, 13 bases remained unmatched. Germline CDR1 reads MGHRA; CDR2 reads YSYEKL. The CDR3 spans 15 residues. CDR3 sequence (DNA): TGCGCCAGCCGATCCGGGACTAGGTCCGTGGATACGCAGTATTTT. It yields the protein CASRSGTRSVDTQYF.